A single sample is the source of the 8 T cell receptor beta chains below, sequenced in a study of shared clonotypes between healthy human individuals. CD8 cells classed as naive were CD45RO-negative and positively selected for CCR7, excluding terminally differentiated effector memory CD45RA+ cells. Some clones are missing from TCRdb's copy, which holds only in-frame ones; the method was immunoSEQ multiplex PCR. The sample contains about 1.9 million clones, around 93% of which appear only once. The source material was naive CD8+ T cells from PBMCs. The receptor source for this set is a man between 18 and 29 years old in good health. Some clones in this sample may be carry-over from other donors' samples.

The chain uses TRBV27 and TRBJ2-5; D call uncertain. Trimming removed 6 bases at V and 7 bases at J, with 15 bases between. This CDR3 contains 13 residues. Germline assignment: CDR1 MNHEY and CDR2 SMNVEV (reference sequence). In DNA form, the CDR3 reads TGTGCCAGCAGCCAGTCTGGTGTTGGGACCCAGTACTTC. The encoded protein is CASSQSGVGTQYF.

The gene calls are TRBV11-1 and TRBJ1-4, with a tentative D call TRBD1 (5 bases). CDR1 is SGHAT, CDR2 FQDESV, per germline (reference sequence). The CDR3 has 13 amino acids. With 2 bases removed from V and 7 bases from J, the gap between germline ends came to 8 bases. The CDR3, as DNA: TGTGCCAGCAGCTTATGGCAGGGTGAAAAACTGTTTTTT. It yields the protein CASSLWQGEKLFF.

This sequence joins TRBV2 and TRBJ2-6; the match to TRBD1 covers 7 bases. Per germline, CDR1 SNHLY and CDR2 FYNNEI. This CDR3 has 18 amino acids. Trimming removed 3 bases from V and 1 base from J; junction bases left unmatched: 9. CDR3 protein: CASSDRGRGSSGANVLTF. As DNA, the CDR3 is TGTGCCAGCAGTGATCGGGGCAGGGGGTCATCTGGGGCCAACGTCCTGACTTTC.

CDR3 protein: CASREPGAFDIQYF. CDR3 nucleotide sequence: TGTGCCAGCAGGGAACCGGGGGCTTTTGACATTCAGTACTTC. This chain uses TRBV7-9 with TRBJ2-4, with D perhaps given as TRBD1 or TRBD2 (6 bases each). The CDR3 loop spans 14 amino acids. Trimming removed 6 bases from V and 8 bases from J, with 17 bases in between. Germline V gene lookup returns CDR1 SEHNR and CDR2 FQNEAQ (reference sequence).

As regards this clone: Additional DNA sequences in this sample encode the identical CDR3. The V gene is TRBV5-1, the J gene TRBJ1-1; no clear D. V gave up 4 bases and J gave up 0 bases, with 10 bases separating them. Germline V lookup: CDR1 SGHRS, CDR2 YFSETQ. CDR3 length equals 14 residues. CDR3 sequence reads: CASSLINLNTEAFF. CDR3 DNA: TGCGCCAGCAGCCTCATTAACCTGAACACTGAAGCTTTCTTT.

Remarks on this clone: This same CDR3 is encoded by further DNA sequences in the sample. The chain has TRBV27 and TRBJ2-7, with TRBD1 matching 8 bases. The CDR3 loop spans 13 amino acids. Germline loops: CDR1 MNHEY, CDR2 SMNVEV (reference sequence). J lost 5 bases, V lost 5 bases, and 5 bases had no gene match. The CDR3 loop is CASSARTGNEQYF. As DNA, the CDR3 is TGTGCCAGCAGTGCCCGGACAGGGAACGAGCAGTACTTC.

The chain uses TRBV2 and TRBJ1-4; 9 bases align to TRBD1. Germline trimming cut 6 bases from V and 3 bases from J; bases unmatched to any gene: 2. The length of the CDR3 is 14 residues. Germline V gives CDR1 SNHLY, CDR2 FYNNEI. The CDR3 spells CASRRTGANEKLFF. For the CDR3, the DNA is TGTGCCAGCAGGAGGACAGGGGCTAATGAAAAACTGTTTTTT.

The rearrangement joins TRBV27 to TRBJ1-4; D not resolved. In germline, CDR1 is MNHEY, CDR2 SMNVEV (reference sequence). V was shortened by 4 bases and J by 0 bases, with 12 bases between the two germline ends. The CDR3 has 16 residues. The CDR3, as DNA: TGTGCCAGCAGTTCTACGATGACCGCAACTAATGAAAAACTGTTTTTT. Translating it yields CASSSTMTATNEKLFF.